These 29 T cell receptor beta chains were all obtained from the same sample, sequenced in a study of cytomegalovirus exposure and HLA in healthy donors. Vbeta (60) and Jbeta (13) primers were used in the PCR. Method: immunoSEQ multiplex PCR; TCRdb's copy keeps in-frame clones and lacks some. The sample has 90,000 to 140,000 clones; approximately 12% are singletons. The material sequenced was PBMCs. These receptors originate from a man aged 40-55 years in good health and CMV-seropositive.

This clone was seen a handful of times. The chain carries TRBV5-1 and TRBJ2-1; D may be TRBD1 (6 bases). Trimming removed 1 base at V and 0 bases at J, with 11 bases between. This CDR3 has 16 residues. Germline loops: CDR1 SGHRS, CDR2 YFSETQ. CDR3 sequence (DNA): TGCGCCAGCAGCTTGACAGGGCAGAGCTCCTACAATGAGCAGTTCTTC. Translating gives CASSLTGQSSYNEQFF.

The gene calls are TRBV2 and TRBJ1-4; D gene unclear. CDR3 length equals 13 residues. V was clipped by 6 bases and J by 7 bases, with 12 bases between them. Germline loops: CDR1 SNHLY, CDR2 FYNNEI. The CDR3 loop is CASRGRVGEKLFF. For the CDR3, the DNA is TGTGCCAGCAGAGGCCGGGTAGGTGAAAAACTGTTTTTT.

CDR3 coding DNA: TGTGCCAGCAGTTGGAACAGTGCTAATGAAAAACTGTTTTTT. Protein: CASSWNSANEKLFF. This chain links TRBV27 with TRBJ1-4; D gene ambiguous. The CDR3 is 14 residues long. V was trimmed by 4 bases and J by 3 bases, leaving 9 bases between them. CDR1 and CDR2 from the germline V gene are MNHEY and SMNVEV (reference sequence).

The V gene is TRBV27, the J gene TRBJ1-4, with 7 nucleotides matching TRBD1. The germline V gene encodes CDR1 MNHEY and CDR2 SMNVEV (reference sequence). This CDR3 contains 15 residues. The V segment lost 2 bases and the J segment 8 bases; nucleotides outside the gene matches: 8. The DNA for the CDR3 is TGTGCCAGCAGTTTAAGGGGGACAGAGCCGGAAAAACTGTTTTTT. Translating gives CASSLRGTEPEKLFF.

This clone was seen repeatedly, ten times or more. The genes are TRBV4-1 and TRBJ1-2; 8 bases align to TRBD1. The CDR3 extends over 17 amino acids. J lost 4 bases, V lost 2 bases, and 12 bases had no gene match. Germline V gene lookup returns CDR1 MGHRA and CDR2 YSYEKL. CDR3 sequence: CASSQTPEGGTGYGYTF. CDR3 DNA: TGCGCCAGCAGCCAAACTCCGGAGGGGGGGACAGGCTATGGCTACACCTTC.

To note about this clone: Its ends do not fully match the called genes, so a read error is possible. The V gene is TRBV5-1, the J gene TRBJ2-6; maybe TRBD1 (5 bases). Germline V lookup: CDR1 SGHRS, CDR2 YFSETQ. There are 16 residues in the CDR3. The CDR3 region has the DNA TGCGCCAGCAGCTTGGAACCCCGGGCTGGGGCCAGCGTCCTGACTTTC. Translated, it gives CASSLEPRAGASVLTF.

V is TRBV25-1 and J is TRBJ1-2; tentatively, D is TRBD1 (6 bases). Germline V gives CDR1 MGHDK, CDR2 SYGVNS. V shed 0 bases and J shed 3 bases, with 14 bases lying between them. The CDR3 is 16 amino acids. CDR3 residues: CASSEYGAGEYYGYTF. Written as DNA, the CDR3 is TGTGCCAGCAGTGAATATGGAGCAGGGGAATACTATGGCTACACCTTC.

This clone was seen only a few times. J is TRBJ1-6 and V is TRBV30, with D uncertain. The V end lost 6 bases, the J end lost 0 bases, and 12 bases lay between the germline ends. Germline V lookup: CDR1 GTSNPN, CDR2 SVGIG (reference sequence). The CDR3 runs 15 residues. The DNA of the CDR3 is TGTGCCTGTATAGCACAAAGCTCCTATAATTCACCCCTCCACTTT. It encodes CACIAQSSYNSPLHF.

For this clone: The junction departs from the called germline gene at one end, perhaps through a read error. This rearrangement joins TRBV18 to TRBJ2-7, with a tentative D call TRBD2 (5 bases). The CDR3 sequence is 15 residues long. Germline V lookup: CDR1 KGHSH, CDR2 LQKENI. The CDR3 DNA sequence: TGTGCCAGTTCACCAAGGGAGCAGCGGTCCTACGAGCAGTACTTC. It translates to CASSPREQRSYEQYF. The complete variable domain, with remaining parts taken from reference TRBV18 and TRBJ2-7, reads NAGVMQNPRHLVRRRGQEARLRCSPMKGHSHVYWYRQLPEEGLKFMVYLQKENIIDESGMPKERFSAEFPKEGPSILRIQQVVRGDSAAYFCASSPREQRSYEQYFGPGTRLTVT.

This clone showed up just a few times. This chain uses TRBV6-6 with TRBJ2-7, with TRBD1 matching 8 bases. CDR3 size: 14 residues. The germline V gene encodes CDR1 MNHNY and CDR2 SVGAGI (reference sequence). The junction had 4 bases not matched to a gene; V was cut back by 2 bases and J by 4 bases. The CDR3 here is CASSYTGQGYEQYF. CDR3 nucleotides: TGTGCCAGCAGTTACACCGGACAGGGTTACGAGCAGTACTTC.

V is TRBV7-2 and J is TRBJ2-1, with TRBD1 as a possible D gene (6 bases). V dropped 4 bases and J dropped 0 bases, with 13 bases sitting between them. The germline V gene encodes CDR1 SGHTA and CDR2 FQGNSA. The CDR3 runs 16 residues. CDR3 DNA sequence: TGTGCCAGCAGCTCATGGACAGAGAGCTCCTACAATGAGCAGTTCTTC. This encodes CASSSWTESSYNEQFF. Variable domain in full (rest from reference TRBV7-2 and TRBJ2-1): GAGVSQSPSNKVTEKGKDVELRCDPISGHTALYWYRQSLGQGLEFLIYFQGNSAPDKSGLPSDRFSAERTGGSVSTLTIQRTQQEDSAVYLCASSSWTESSYNEQFFGPGTRLTVL.

This clone has only a few counts. The CDR3 coding sequence is TGTGCCAGCAGTCGGGACAGGGCTTCGAGAGTGCAGTATTTT. Translating gives CASSRDRASRVQYF. The genes are TRBV14 and TRBJ2-3, with TRBD1 matching over 9 bases. The CDR3 spans 14 residues. The ends lost 6 bases at V and 11 bases at J; junction bases unmatched: 12. In germline, CDR1 is SGHDN, CDR2 FVKESK.

The rearrangement links TRBV6-5 to TRBJ2-7; 14 bases are a match to TRBD2. The CDR3 totals 15 residues. The germline V gene encodes CDR1 MNHEY and CDR2 SVGAGI. J was trimmed by 3 bases and V by 6 bases; bases with no gene match: 4. CDR3 DNA: TGTGCCAGCAGACAGACTAGCGGGAGGGTCTACGAGCAGTACTTC. This gives the protein CASRQTSGRVYEQYF.

This clone has only a few counts. J is TRBJ2-3 and V is TRBV2; D is undetermined. The CDR3 loop spans 17 amino acids. Germline CDR1 and CDR2: SNHLY and FYNNEI. V lost 4 bases to trimming and J lost 0 bases, with 17 bases between them. The CDR3 spells CASSGALVAWSTDTQYF. CDR3 DNA: TGTGCCAGCAGTGGGGCCTTAGTGGCCTGGAGCACAGATACGCAGTATTTT.

The V and J genes are TRBV15 and TRBJ2-2; TRBD1 is a possible D gene (5 bases). Trimming stripped 1 base from V and 6 bases from J, with 9 bases between. The CDR3 totals 14 residues. CDR1 is LNHNV, CDR2 YYDKDF, per germline (reference sequence). The CDR3 region is CATSRVRVAGELFF. DNA for the CDR3: TGTGCCACCAGCAGAGTCAGGGTCGCCGGGGAGCTGTTTTTT. Together with reference TRBV15 and TRBJ2-2, the CDR3 gives the full variable domain: DAMVIQNPRYQVTQFGKPVTLSCSQTLNHNVMYWYQQKSSQAPKLLFHYYDKDFNNEADTPDNFQSRRPNTSFCFLDIRSPGLGDTAMYLCATSRVRVAGELFFGEGSRLTVL.

On this clone: At one end the junction does not follow the germline gene, possibly because of a read error. V is TRBV7-9 and J is TRBJ1-5; 9 bases line up with TRBD1. This CDR3 comprises 14 residues. Germline CDR1 SEHNR, CDR2 FQNEAQ (reference sequence). DNA for the CDR3: TGTGCCAGCAGCCCTACAGGGGGCAACCAGCCCCAGCATTTT. Its translation: CASSPTGGNQPQHF.

This clone was found a few times. The chain couples TRBV28 to TRBJ2-7, with 11 bases aligning to TRBD2. This CDR3 has 16 amino acids. V gave up 2 bases and J gave up 4 bases; unmatched junction bases: 7. Germline CDR1 reads MDHEN; CDR2 reads SYDVKM. CDR3 in amino acids: CASSLATSGRIYEQYF. The DNA of the CDR3 is TGTGCCAGCAGTTTAGCTACTAGCGGGAGAATTTACGAGCAGTACTTC. Drawing the rest from reference TRBV28 and TRBJ2-7, the complete variable domain is DVKVTQSSRYLVKRTGEKVFLECVQDMDHENMFWYRQDPGLGLRLIYFSYDVKMKEKGDIPEGYSVSREKKERFSLILESASTNQTSMYLCASSLATSGRIYEQYFGPGTRLTVT.

This clone was detected a few times. J is TRBJ2-7 and V is TRBV15, with D possibly being TRBD2 (6 bases). The length of the CDR3 is 13 residues. The germline gives CDR1 LNHNV, CDR2 YYDKDF (reference sequence). Trimming stripped 8 bases from V and 0 bases from J, with 11 bases between. The CDR3 nucleotides read TGTGCCACCCGGTCTAGCGCCTCCTACGAGCAGTACTTC. It translates to CATRSSASYEQYF. Filled out from reference TRBV15 and TRBJ2-7, the complete variable domain reads DAMVIQNPRYQVTQFGKPVTLSCSQTLNHNVMYWYQQKSSQAPKLLFHYYDKDFNNEADTPDNFQSRRPNTSFCFLDIRSPGLGDTAMYLCATRSSASYEQYFGPGTRLTVT.

J is TRBJ2-7 and V is TRBV11-2; D is possibly TRBD1 (5 bases). Germline CDR1 SGHAT, CDR2 FQNNGV. The V end was cut by 0 bases, the J end by 3 bases, with 15 bases between. CDR3 length equals 16 residues. The CDR3 reads CASSLDRARGIYEQYF. Written as DNA, the CDR3 is TGTGCCAGCAGCTTAGATCGCGCTAGGGGAATCTACGAGCAGTACTTC.

This clone was counted between two and nine times. The chain carries TRBV5-1 and TRBJ2-1, with 7 positions matching TRBD2. Unmatched junction bases numbered 5, after V lost 0 bases and J lost 5 bases. The CDR3 sequence is 15 residues long. CDR1 and CDR2 from the germline V gene are SGHRS and YFSETQ. The DNA for the CDR3 is TGCGCCAGCAGCTTGGTAATAGCGGGTAACAATGAGCAGTTCTTC. This translates into CASSLVIAGNNEQFF.

This clone was seen only a few times. The V gene is TRBV4-1, the J gene TRBJ1-1; perhaps TRBD1 as D (5 bases). Trimming shortened V by 2 bases and J by 3 bases, and 10 bases separated the two germline ends. The germline V gene encodes CDR1 MGHRA and CDR2 YSYEKL. The CDR3 has 14 amino acids. DNA for the CDR3: TGCGCCAGCAGCCAAATGGGGGGGGACACTGAAGCTTTCTTT. Translating gives CASSQMGGDTEAFF.

CDR3 in amino acids: CASSPPDSRSYYEQYF. The CDR3 region has the DNA TGTGCCAGCAGCCCCCCGGACAGCAGGTCCTACTACGAGCAGTACTTC. The chain is built from TRBV2 and TRBJ2-7; possibly TRBD1 for D (6 bases). Per the germline V gene, CDR1 is SNHLY and CDR2 is FYNNEI. The CDR3 runs to 16 residues. V gave up 6 bases and J gave up 3 bases, with 21 bases separating them.

For this clone: A read error may account for a junction end that differs from germline. The chain recombines TRBV29-1 with TRBJ1-1, with 9 positions matching TRBD1. The germline V gene has CDR1 SQVTM and CDR2 ANQGSEA. The CDR3 is 10 residues long. This CDR3 reads CSVADPGQGF. DNA for the CDR3: TGCAGCGTTGCGGACCCGGGACAGGGCTTT.

J is TRBJ2-7 and V is TRBV5-1, with D tentatively TRBD1 (6 bases). The CDR3 runs 15 residues. V was cut by 1 base and J by 2 bases, with 13 bases left in between. Germline loops: CDR1 SGHRS, CDR2 YFSETQ. The CDR3 reads CASSLLQGDTYEQYF. The CDR3 DNA follows: TGCGCCAGCAGCTTGTTACAGGGAGACACCTACGAGCAGTACTTC.

This clone has only a few counts. Other DNA sequences in this specimen translate into the identical CDR3. Here the CDR3 DNA reads TGTGCCATCAGTGAGTGGCCCGGGGGTTACGAGCAGTACTTC. Translating it yields CAISEWPGGYEQYF. This chain joins TRBV10-3 and TRBJ2-7; the D gene is possibly TRBD2 (6 bases). This CDR3 has 14 amino acids. The V gene's germline CDR1 is ENHRY and CDR2 SYGVKD. V dropped 1 base and J dropped 4 bases, with 11 bases sitting between them.

This clone came up a few times. V and J are TRBV14 and TRBJ1-1; D is ambiguous. V dropped 4 bases and J dropped 7 bases, with 10 bases sitting between them. There are 12 residues in the CDR3. CDR1 and CDR2 (germline): SGHDN, FVKESK. The CDR3 DNA reads as TGTGCCAGCAGCCTCTCAGGATATGAAGCTTTCTTT. Translation: CASSLSGYEAFF.

This clone showed up just a few times. The genes are TRBV10-3 and TRBJ2-3; 12 bases fit TRBD1. The CDR3 is 16 residues long. Germline CDR1 reads ENHRY; CDR2 reads SYGVKD. Unmatched junction bases numbered 6, after V lost 4 bases and J lost 4 bases. DNA of the CDR3: TGTGCCATCAGTGCGGGGACAGGGGGCAGGTCAGATACGCAGTATTTT. Its protein product is CAISAGTGGRSDTQYF.

CDR3: CASSLSERAGTNNEQFF. Written as DNA, the CDR3 is TGCGCCAGCAGCCTATCAGAGCGGGCAGGGACTAACAATGAGCAGTTCTTC. The J gene is TRBJ2-1, the V gene TRBV4-3, with 7 bases aligning to TRBD2. This CDR3 is built from 17 residues. V lost 4 bases, J lost 5 bases, and 14 bases stayed unmatched. Germline lookup yields CDR1 LGHNA and CDR2 YSLEER.

The chain uses TRBV5-6 and TRBJ2-2, with a tentative D call TRBD2 (6 bases). CDR1 SGHDT and CDR2 YYEEEE come from the germline V gene. The V end lost 0 bases, the J end lost 0 bases, and 9 bases lay between the germline ends. The CDR3 covers 16 residues. CDR3 sequence (DNA): TGTGCCAGCAGCTTGGCCGGGGGATCGAACACCGGGGAGCTGTTTTTT. Translation gives CASSLAGGSNTGELFF.